This is a list of T cell receptor beta chains from one sample in a study of shared clonotypes between healthy human individuals. Sequenced by immunoSEQ multiplex PCR; TCRdb stores in-frame clones only, minus some. The data contain more than 2 million clones, about 94% of them seen just once; the ten biggest clones take up approximately 0.13%. Input material: naive CD4+ T cells sorted from blood. The receptor set was obtained from a man aged 18-30 years in good health. Each CDR3 is given with its conserved first and last residue. Fields, in order: J gene, V gene, CDR3 protein.

>TRBJ1-4|TRBV18
CASSPKQGLDEKLFF
>TRBJ2-7|TRBV5-1
CASKTGGDSYEQYF
>TRBJ2-2|TRBV11-2
CASSLDGGGSGELFF
>TRBJ1-5|TRBV30
CAWSRQGNQPQHF
>TRBJ2-7|TRBV30
CAWSAYYEQYF
>TRBJ1-4|TRBV6-6
CASGTGEKLFF
>TRBJ2-3|TRBV5-1
CASAYWAGVGTDTQYF
>TRBJ2-3|TRBV6-5
CASSSREDTQYF
>TRBJ2-4|TRBV19
CASSITLAKNIQYF
>TRBJ2-3|TRBV7-7
CASSLGDRAGGDTQYF
>TRBJ2-7|TRBV11-2
CASSLSGPNYEQYF
>TRBJ1-5|TRBV20-1
CSATPGGLQHF
>TRBJ2-2|TRBV4-2
CASSQGSLLYGRGRTGELFF
>TRBJ2-1|TRBV7-8
CASSSGLTSNNEQFF
>TRBJ2-7|TRBV5-1
CASSLGGGGSYEQYF
>TRBJ2-2|TRBV18
CASSPLAQANTGELFF
>TRBJ2-7|TRBV19
CASSIDIASSYYEQYF
>TRBJ2-2|TRBV7-9
CASSPTRNTGELFF
>TRBJ2-7|TRBV9
CASSVEVAGGYEQYF
>TRBJ2-7|TRBV5-1
CASSLAGTGLSYEQYF